These 22 T cell receptor beta chains were all obtained from the same sample, sequenced in a study of shared clonotypes between healthy human individuals. The data were produced by immunoSEQ multiplex PCR, yet TCRdb's version contains in-frame clones alone and is incomplete. The table has 2 million to 3 million clones, approximately 93% seen once. The sequencing input was naive CD4+ T cells from PBMCs. Subset denoted: CD45RA+ positively selected. These receptors were collected from a man aged 18 to 29 in good health. Some clones in this sample may be carry-over from other donors' samples.

This clone appeared a single time. V usage is TRBV28 and J usage is TRBJ2-3; TRBD2 might be the D (6 bases). Trimming shortened V by 11 bases and J by 0 bases, and 24 bases separated the two germline ends. Germline CDR1 reads MDHEN; CDR2 reads SYDVKM. This CDR3 contains 17 residues. CDR3 amino acids: CASPPPGVFRSTDTQYF. Here the CDR3 DNA reads TGTGCCTCTCCCCCTCCGGGAGTATTTCGGAGCACAGATACGCAGTATTTT.

This sequence joins TRBV7-3 and TRBJ2-1, with 13 positions matching TRBD2. V dropped 2 bases and J dropped 6; count of bases not matched to a gene: 1. This CDR3 is built from 15 residues. Germline CDR1 is SGHTA and CDR2 is FQGTGA. CDR3 in DNA: TGTGCCAGCAGCTTAGGGACTAGCGGGATCAATGAGCAGTTCTTC. This sequence encodes CASSLGTSGINEQFF.

This chain joins TRBV7-3 and TRBJ1-1; D gene unclear. The V gene lost 5 bases and the J gene lost 0 bases, with 7 bases spanning the gap. CDR1 is SGHTA and CDR2 is FQGTGA in the germline V gene. The CDR3 loop spans 13 amino acids. CDR3 residues: CASSIRMNTEAFF. CDR3 in DNA: TGTGCCAGCAGCATCCGCATGAACACTGAAGCTTTCTTT.

DNA of the CDR3: TGCGCCAGCAGCATCCTGACAGGGGATGGGGGTGAGCAGTTCTTC. Protein sequence: CASSILTGDGGEQFF. The rearrangement joins TRBV5-1 to TRBJ2-1; the match to TRBD1 covers 8 bases. Per the germline V gene, CDR1 is SGHRS and CDR2 is YFSETQ. After removal of 4 bases from V and 9 bases from J, the junction contained 12 bases not matched to a gene. CDR3 length equals 15 residues.

DNA of the CDR3: TGTGCCAGCAGCTTGGGACAGGGGGCGGGGGAGACCCAGTACTTC. It is translated as CASSLGQGAGETQYF. The chain couples TRBV11-3 to TRBJ2-5; 12 nucleotides match TRBD1. CDR1 and CDR2 (germline): SGHNT, YENEEA. V gave up 3 bases and J gave up 5 bases; unmatched junction bases: 4. The CDR3 has 15 amino acids. The full variable domain, completed using reference TRBV11-3 and TRBJ2-5, is EAGVVQSPRYKIIEKKQPVAFWCNPISGHNTLYWYLQNLGQGPELLIRYENEEAVDDSQLPKDRFSAERLKGVDSTLKIQPAELGDSAVYLCASSLGQGAGETQYFGPGTRLLVL.

This clone was recorded a few times. The genes are TRBV5-1 and TRBJ1-1, with unresolved D. The ends were cut back, 2 bases at V and 1 base at J, with 9 bases in the middle. The CDR3 is 14 residues long. Germline CDR1 reads SGHRS; CDR2 reads YFSETQ. The DNA for the CDR3 is TGCGCCAGCAGCTTACGGATCCCGAACACTGAAGCTTTCTTT. Translation: CASSLRIPNTEAFF.

This chain links TRBV6-5 with TRBJ1-1, with unresolved D. This CDR3 spans 15 amino acids. Per the germline V gene, CDR1 is MNHEY and CDR2 is SVGAGI. V lost 6 bases and J lost 0, with 14 bases in between. The CDR3 DNA reads TGTGCCAGCAGATCGTGGCAGAACATGAACACTGAAGCTTTCTTT. It translates to CASRSWQNMNTEAFF.

As for this clone: The same CDR3 arises from other DNA sequences in this sample as well. The J gene is TRBJ1-5, the V gene TRBV28; possibly TRBD1 for D (5 bases). CDR1 is MDHEN and CDR2 is SYDVKM in the germline V gene. Trimming removed 6 bases from V and 5 bases from J, with 14 bases in between. This CDR3 is built from 14 residues. For the CDR3, the DNA is TGTGCCAGCAGCTTGGGGCAGGGACATCAGCCCCAGCATTTT. This codes for CASSLGQGHQPQHF.

With respect to this clone: Within the sample, other DNA sequences also encode this same CDR3. The chain carries TRBV7-8 and TRBJ2-7; the D is unclear. Germline V CDR1 and CDR2: SGHVS, FQNEAQ. V was pared by 5 bases and J by 5 bases, with 7 bases between. CDR3 size: 11 residues. The CDR3 protein is CASSLRDEQYF. DNA of the CDR3: TGTGCCAGCAGCCTTCGGGACGAGCAGTACTTC.

The chain uses TRBV28 and TRBJ2-1, with a possible D match to TRBD1 (6 bases). In germline, CDR1 is MDHEN, CDR2 SYDVKM. Trimming cost V 6 bases and J 0 bases, with 9 bases left between them. The length of the CDR3 is 14 residues. CDR3 protein: CASRRQVSYNEQFF. DNA for the CDR3: TGTGCCAGCAGGAGACAGGTCTCCTACAATGAGCAGTTCTTC.

The genes are TRBV6-1 and TRBJ1-5; D gene ambiguous. In germline, CDR1 is MNHNS, CDR2 SASEGT. V dropped 2 bases and J dropped 7 bases, with 9 bases sitting between them. This CDR3 region has 13 residues. CDR3 sequence: CASSEQPGQPQHF. CDR3 DNA sequence: TGTGCCAGCAGTGAACAACCGGGGCAGCCCCAGCATTTT.

The chain combines TRBV27 with TRBJ1-1, with D perhaps matching TRBD1 (5 bases). Germline V gene sequence: CDR1 MNHEY, CDR2 SMNVEV (reference sequence). Trimming left V 6 bases short and J 4 bases short, with 12 bases between. CDR3 length equals 13 residues. The CDR3: CASRGGARTEAFF. The DNA for the CDR3 is TGTGCCAGCAGGGGTGGGGCTCGCACTGAAGCTTTCTTT.

The V call is TRBV28, the J call TRBJ1-5; D is uncertain. With 6 bases removed from V and 7 bases from J, the gap between germline ends came to 10 bases. Per germline, CDR1 MDHEN and CDR2 SYDVKM. The CDR3 is 12 residues long. CDR3 loop: CASSVNGQPQHF. The CDR3 coding sequence is TGTGCCAGCAGCGTTAATGGCCAGCCCCAGCATTTT.

With regard to this clone: The sample carries other DNA sequences with the same CDR3. The chain uses TRBV2 and TRBJ1-4, with D possibly matching TRBD1 (5 bases). Germline lookup yields CDR1 SNHLY and CDR2 FYNNEI. This CDR3 spans 12 amino acids. Trimming left V 6 bases short and J 13 bases short, with 15 bases between. DNA for the CDR3: TGTGCCAGCAGCTTAAACCGGCAGGGACTGTTTTTT. Translation gives CASSLNRQGLFF. The full variable domain, rest sourced from reference TRBV2 and TRBJ1-4, is EPEVTQTPSHQVTQMGQEVILRCVPISNHLYFYWYRQILGQKVEFLVSFYNNEISEKSEIFDDQFSVERPDGSNFTLKIRSTKLEDSAMYFCASSLNRQGLFFGSGTQLSVL.

This rearrangement joins TRBV15 to TRBJ2-2; D is ambiguous. The CDR3 consists of 16 residues. V was trimmed by 0 bases and J by 1 base, leaving 9 bases between them. From germline, CDR1 is LNHNV and CDR2 YYDKDF (reference sequence). CDR3 in amino acids: CATSRDQAWNTGELFF. The CDR3, as DNA: TGTGCCACCAGCAGAGATCAGGCCTGGAACACCGGGGAGCTGTTTTTT.

V usage is TRBV7-2 and J usage is TRBJ2-6, with D possibly TRBD2 on 5 matching bases. The CDR3 consists of 16 residues. With 4 bases removed from V and 0 bases from J, the gap between germline ends came to 10 bases. The germline V gene has CDR1 SGHTA and CDR2 FQGNSA. The CDR3 nucleotides read TGTGCCAGCAGCTATTCGCGGGCCTCTGGGGCCAACGTCCTGACTTTC. Amino acids: CASSYSRASGANVLTF. The full variable domain, rest sourced from reference TRBV7-2 and TRBJ2-6, is GAGVSQSPSNKVTEKGKDVELRCDPISGHTALYWYRQSLGQGLEFLIYFQGNSAPDKSGLPSDRFSAERTGGSVSTLTIQRTQQEDSAVYLCASSYSRASGANVLTFGAGSRLTVL.

This chain joins TRBV2 and TRBJ2-5; TRBD1 matches 9 bases. The CDR3 spans 17 residues. J was trimmed by 3 bases and V by 0 bases; bases with no gene match: 8. Germline V gene lookup returns CDR1 SNHLY and CDR2 FYNNEI. CDR3 region: CASSEAGWTGDEETQYF. CDR3 DNA: TGTGCCAGCAGTGAAGCGGGGTGGACAGGGGATGAAGAGACCCAGTACTTC. Drawing the rest from reference TRBV2 and TRBJ2-5, the complete variable domain is EPEVTQTPSHQVTQMGQEVILRCVPISNHLYFYWYRQILGQKVEFLVSFYNNEISEKSEIFDDQFSVERPDGSNFTLKIRSTKLEDSAMYFCASSEAGWTGDEETQYFGPGTRLLVL.

The V call is TRBV7-3, the J call TRBJ2-7; TRBD1 matches 7 bases. CDR1 SGHTA and CDR2 FQGTGA come from the germline V gene. The J segment lost 0 bases and the V segment lost 5 bases, leaving 7 bases of the junction unmatched. This CDR3 contains 15 residues. Here the CDR3 reads CASSRTGSTSYEQYF. The CDR3, as DNA: TGTGCCAGCAGCAGGACAGGATCCACCTCCTACGAGCAGTACTTC.

The table lists this clone with a count of one. V gene TRBV2 combines with J gene TRBJ1-2; possibly TRBD1 for D (6 bases). The CDR3 sequence is 13 residues long. V was pared by 6 bases and J by 4 bases, with 12 bases between. CDR1 SNHLY and CDR2 FYNNEI come from the germline V gene. The CDR3 bases are TGTGCCAGCAGCTCCGGACAGCTCTATGGCTACACCTTC. Translation gives CASSSGQLYGYTF.

The V and J genes are TRBV6-5 and TRBJ2-2, with TRBD2 matching over 8 bases. The germline gives CDR1 MNHEY, CDR2 SVGAGI. The V segment lost 10 bases and the J segment 3 bases; nucleotides outside the gene matches: 7. The CDR3 totals 14 residues. In DNA form, the CDR3 reads TGTGCCACCGGGAGGGACATGGACACCGGGGAGCTGTTTTTT. Its protein product is CATGRDMDTGELFF.

This clone was detected only a few times. The chain has TRBV28 and TRBJ1-1; D remains ambiguous. The CDR3 sequence is 13 residues long. The germline gives CDR1 MDHEN, CDR2 SYDVKM. V lost 4 bases to trimming and J lost 8 bases, with 14 bases between them. CDR3 protein: CASSSVIVLEAFF. The CDR3 region has the DNA TGTGCCAGCAGTTCCGTTATCGTCCTCGAAGCTTTCTTT.

The chain links TRBV11-3 to TRBJ2-3; TRBD2 matches 8 bases. Germline V gene sequence: CDR1 SGHNT, CDR2 YENEEA. This CDR3 has 14 amino acids. The junction had 6 bases not matched to a gene; V was cut back by 5 bases and J by 5 bases. The CDR3 spells CASSPSGTRDTQYF. DNA for the CDR3: TGTGCCAGCAGCCCCAGCGGGACTAGAGATACGCAGTATTTT.